Sequencing of this TCR beta chain was carried out in a study of T cell repertoires and HLA-DP antigens. About the research overall: Versus self, one alloantigen differed at one groove amino acid, the other at about 10.

This CDR3 has 10 residues. Looked up from germline, CDR1 is MDHEN and CDR2 is SYDVKM. Deletions cut 8 bases from V and 5 bases from J, with 6 bases between. By frequency in the sample, this clone is medium-sized. Label corresponds to: CD137+ CD4 T cells sorted after culture with HeLa expressing allogeneic HLA-DP. Retrovirally transduced HeLa cells with HLA-DPA1/DPB1, HLA-DM, invariant chain and CD80 served as stimulators. HeLa cells expressing allogeneic DPB1 restimulated the approximately 16-day-expanded CD4+ cells for 24 h. Study-level points and caveats: Total CD4+ responders were stimulated by HeLa antigen-presenting cells.

Primers targeted 54 TRBV and 13 TRBJ segments. The assay was immunoSEQ multiplex PCR, and TCRdb's table has in-frame clones only and misses some. The data show about 820 clones, roughly 48% seen once. The TCR was taken from a man in his 60s in good health and CMV-seronegative. Source material: alloreactive CD137+ CD4+ T cells from cultured PBMCs. Noted subset: CD137+ CD4+ cells sorted after 20 to 30 h restimulation with the allogeneic HLA-DP-expressing HeLa cells. V and J are TRBV28 and TRBJ2-5; a weak D match, TRBD2 (5 bases). In DNA, the CDR3 is TGTGCCAGCGGACTCGAGACCCAGTACTTC. Translated: CASGLETQYF.